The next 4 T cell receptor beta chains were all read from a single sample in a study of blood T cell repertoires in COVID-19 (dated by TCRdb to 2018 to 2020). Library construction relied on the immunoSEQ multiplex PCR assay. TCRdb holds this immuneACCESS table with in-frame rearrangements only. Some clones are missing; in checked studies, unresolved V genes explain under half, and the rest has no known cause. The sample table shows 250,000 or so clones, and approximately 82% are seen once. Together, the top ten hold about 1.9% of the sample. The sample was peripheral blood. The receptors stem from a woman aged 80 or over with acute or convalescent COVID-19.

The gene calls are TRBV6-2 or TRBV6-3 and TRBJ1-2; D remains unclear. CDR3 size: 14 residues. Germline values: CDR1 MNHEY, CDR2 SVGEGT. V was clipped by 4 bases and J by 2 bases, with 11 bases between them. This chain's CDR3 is CASSLQSLNYGYTF. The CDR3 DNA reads TGTGCCAGCAGTTTACAGAGCTTAAACTATGGCTACACCTTC.

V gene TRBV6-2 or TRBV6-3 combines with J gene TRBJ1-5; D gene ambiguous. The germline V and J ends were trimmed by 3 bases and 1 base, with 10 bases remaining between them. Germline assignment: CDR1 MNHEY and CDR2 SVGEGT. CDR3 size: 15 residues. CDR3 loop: CASSYYEKSNQPQHF. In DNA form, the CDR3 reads TGTGCCAGCAGTTATTATGAGAAGAGCAATCAGCCCCAGCATTTT.

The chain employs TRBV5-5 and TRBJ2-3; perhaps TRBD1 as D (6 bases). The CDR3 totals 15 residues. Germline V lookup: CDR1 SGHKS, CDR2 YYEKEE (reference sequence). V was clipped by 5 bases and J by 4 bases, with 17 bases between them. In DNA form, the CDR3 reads TGTGCCAGCAGGATTCAACCACAGGGCCCAGATACGCAGTATTTT. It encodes CASRIQPQGPDTQYF.

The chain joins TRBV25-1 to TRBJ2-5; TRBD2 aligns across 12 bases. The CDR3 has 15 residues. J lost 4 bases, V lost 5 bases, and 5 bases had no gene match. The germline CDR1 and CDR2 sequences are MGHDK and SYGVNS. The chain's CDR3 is CASSSPTSGRETQYF. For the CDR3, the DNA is TGTGCCAGCAGTTCCCCGACTAGCGGGAGAGAGACCCAGTACTTC.